This TCR beta chain came from a study of cytomegalovirus exposure and HLA in healthy donors. The overall study: The approximately 700 first-cohort repertoires shared a platform with the roughly 110 validation repertoires, as reported in a later analysis.

Worth noting for this clone: The antigen is unknown.

The length of the CDR3 is 16 residues. Germline V gene lookup returns CDR1 LGHNA and CDR2 YNFKEQ. With V trimmed by 5 bases and J by 2 bases, 7 bases remained unmatched. Generated by immunoSEQ multiplex PCR, the TCRdb table keeps only in-frame clones and is missing some. The table has tens of thousands of clones, around four fifths seen once; the top ten hold around 3%. General study findings and limits: According to the study, around 160 TCR beta chains were cytomegalovirus-associated. Diagnosis of cytomegalovirus status made by the classifier reportedly showed high specificity and sensitivity.

Source material: PBMCs. This chain uses TRBV4-2 with TRBJ2-2; 8 bases map to TRBD2. The sequence derives from a man aged 25-45 years in good health and CMV-seronegative. As DNA, the CDR3 is TGTGCCAGCAGCGACGGGGGGGCTGGTAACACCGGGGAGCTGTTTTTT. Translated, it gives CASSDGGAGNTGELFF.